This TCR beta chain comes out of a study of Ad26.COV2.S vaccination and SARS-CoV-2 variants. The CDR3 spans 13 residues. Germline trimming cut 3 bases from V and 10 bases from J; bases unmatched to any gene: 6. CDR1 and CDR2 from the germline V gene are SGHTA and FQGNSA. For this clone: As yet, its antigen is unknown.

Here immunoSEQ multiplex PCR was the method, and the copy in TCRdb shows in-frame clones only, minus some. The repertoire has about 250,000 clones, 80% to 90% of them found once; the top ten carry around 3.5%. Whole-study results and caveats: Spike-specific CD8+ and CD4+ T cell responses reportedly showed substantial breadth after vaccination. Similar non-spike TCR breadth was seen in vaccine and placebo recipients.

Treatment here: some 20 received Ad26.COV2.S at low or high dose, single or two shots; 5 received placebo; per-sample allocation not given. Sampling occurred on day 63 after the first vaccine or placebo injection. Donor was an adult aged 18-55 years in Boston. This chain connects TRBV7-2 to TRBJ2-5, with 9 positions matching TRBD1. The specimen comprised peripheral blood, sampled in a trial of Ad26.COV2.S vaccine versus placebo. The origin of this receptor is a person between 18 and 65 years old who received the Ad26.COV2.S COVID-19 vaccine or a placebo. CDR3 bases: TGTGCCAGCAGCTTTGGGACAGGGAAGAACCAGTACTTC. It specifies CASSFGTGKNQYF.